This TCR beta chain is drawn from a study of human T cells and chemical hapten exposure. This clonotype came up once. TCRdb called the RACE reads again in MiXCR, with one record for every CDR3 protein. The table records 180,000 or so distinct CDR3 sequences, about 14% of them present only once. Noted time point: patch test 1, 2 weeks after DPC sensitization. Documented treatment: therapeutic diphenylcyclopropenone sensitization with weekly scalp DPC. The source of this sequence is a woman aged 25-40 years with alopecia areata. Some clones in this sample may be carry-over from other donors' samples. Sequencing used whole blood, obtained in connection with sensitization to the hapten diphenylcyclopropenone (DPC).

The CDR3 is CSAGLAPRETQYF. DNA for the CDR3: TGCAGTGCCGGACTAGCTCCCCGAGAGACCCAGTACTTC. V gene TRBV20-1 combines with J gene TRBJ2-5; 8 bases are a match to TRBD2. Per the germline V gene, CDR1 is DFQATT and CDR2 is SNEGSKA (reference sequence). V lost 6 bases to trimming and J lost 4 bases; unmatched junction nucleotides: 7. This CDR3 is 13 amino acids long.